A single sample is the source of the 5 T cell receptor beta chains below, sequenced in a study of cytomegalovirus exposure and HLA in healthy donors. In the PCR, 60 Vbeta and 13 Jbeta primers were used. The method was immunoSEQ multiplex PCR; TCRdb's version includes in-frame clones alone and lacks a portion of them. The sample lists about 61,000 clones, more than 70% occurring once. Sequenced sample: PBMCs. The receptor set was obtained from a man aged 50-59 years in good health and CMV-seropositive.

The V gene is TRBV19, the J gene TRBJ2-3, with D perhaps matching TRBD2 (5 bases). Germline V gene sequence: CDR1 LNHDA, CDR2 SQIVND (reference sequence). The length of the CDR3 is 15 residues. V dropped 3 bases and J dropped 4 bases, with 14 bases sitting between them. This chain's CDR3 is CASSIGVSDADTQYF. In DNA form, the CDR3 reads TGTGCCAGTAGTATTGGGGTTAGCGACGCAGATACGCAGTATTTT. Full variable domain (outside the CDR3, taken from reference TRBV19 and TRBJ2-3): DGGITQSPKYLFRKEGQNVTLSCEQNLNHDAMYWYRQDPGQGLRLIYYSQIVNDFQKGDIAEGYSVSREKKESFPLTVTSAQKNPTAFYLCASSIGVSDADTQYFGPGTRLTVL.

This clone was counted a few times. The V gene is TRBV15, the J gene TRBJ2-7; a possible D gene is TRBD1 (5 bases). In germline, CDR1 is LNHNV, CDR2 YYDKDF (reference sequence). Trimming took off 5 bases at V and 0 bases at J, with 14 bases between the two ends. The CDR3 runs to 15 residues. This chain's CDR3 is CATSQKPTVSYEQYF. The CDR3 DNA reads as TGTGCCACCAGCCAGAAACCGACAGTCTCCTACGAGCAGTACTTC.

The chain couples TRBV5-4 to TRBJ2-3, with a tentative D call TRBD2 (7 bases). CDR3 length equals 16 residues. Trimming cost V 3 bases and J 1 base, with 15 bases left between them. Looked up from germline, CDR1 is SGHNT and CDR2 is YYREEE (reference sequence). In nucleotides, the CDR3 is TGTGCCAGCAGCTCGGGGGCGGGGGTGGGCACAGATACGCAGTATTTT. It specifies CASSSGAGVGTDTQYF.

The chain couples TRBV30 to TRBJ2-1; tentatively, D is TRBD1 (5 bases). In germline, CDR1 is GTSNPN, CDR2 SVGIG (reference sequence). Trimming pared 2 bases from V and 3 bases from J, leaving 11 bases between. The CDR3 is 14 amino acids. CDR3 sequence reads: CAWSPDSSYNEQFF. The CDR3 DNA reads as TGTGCCTGGAGTCCCGACAGCAGCTACAATGAGCAGTTCTTC.

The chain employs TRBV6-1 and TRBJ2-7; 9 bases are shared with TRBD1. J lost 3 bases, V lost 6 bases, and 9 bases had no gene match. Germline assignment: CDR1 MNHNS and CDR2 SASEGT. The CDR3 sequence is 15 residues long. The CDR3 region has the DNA TGTGCCAGCAGGGACGAGACAGGGGGGTTCTACGAGCAGTACTTC. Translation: CASRDETGGFYEQYF.